This T cell receptor beta chain came from a study of shared clonotypes between healthy human individuals. The study's findings and limits: Estimated richness was generally greater in naive than memory subsets. Sequencing of the sorted subsets was shown by rarefaction to be incomplete despite large depth.

This clone was found once. What it recognizes is unknown. Assay: immunoSEQ multiplex PCR; the TCRdb copy retains only in-frame clones and omits some. The table lists millions of clones, roughly 94% of them singletons. Germline CDR1 is LNHNV and CDR2 is YYDKDF (reference sequence). The CDR3 consists of 14 residues. V was cut by 1 base and J by 0 bases, with 3 bases left in between. The sequenced material came from naive CD4+ T cells sorted from blood. Subset denoted: CD45RA+ positively selected. V and J are TRBV15 and TRBJ2-2; D remains ambiguous. The TCR comes from a man between 18 and 35 years old in good health. CDR3 in amino acids: CATSRVANTGELFF. DNA of the CDR3: TGTGCCACCAGCAGAGTAGCGAACACCGGGGAGCTGTTTTTT.